This T cell receptor (beta chain) emerged from a study of cytomegalovirus exposure and HLA in healthy donors. Study-level results: Some public TCRs appeared in many individuals, while most sequences were rare. It was found in a later analysis that first-cohort TCR clusters tended to co-occur in the 120 validation repertoires.

The protocol was immunoSEQ multiplex PCR, while the TCRdb copy is restricted to in-frame clones and leaves out a portion. The sample carries approximately 300,000 clones, approximately 86% recorded once. Regarding this clone: Antigen specificity is unknown.

These donors were members of the roughly 130-subject validation cohort, a group separate from the approximately 670-subject first cohort. From germline, CDR1 is SGHAT and CDR2 FQNNGV. This CDR3 contains 12 residues. V was clipped by 3 bases and J by 9 bases; unmatched bases: 0. The chain is built from TRBV11-2 and TRBJ2-1; 9 nucleotides match TRBD2. The receptor comes from a woman in her twenties or thirties in good health and CMV-seropositive. The material sequenced was PBMCs. The CDR3 reads CASSFSGGEQFF. The DNA of the CDR3 is TGTGCCAGCAGCTTTAGCGGGGGTGAGCAGTTCTTC.